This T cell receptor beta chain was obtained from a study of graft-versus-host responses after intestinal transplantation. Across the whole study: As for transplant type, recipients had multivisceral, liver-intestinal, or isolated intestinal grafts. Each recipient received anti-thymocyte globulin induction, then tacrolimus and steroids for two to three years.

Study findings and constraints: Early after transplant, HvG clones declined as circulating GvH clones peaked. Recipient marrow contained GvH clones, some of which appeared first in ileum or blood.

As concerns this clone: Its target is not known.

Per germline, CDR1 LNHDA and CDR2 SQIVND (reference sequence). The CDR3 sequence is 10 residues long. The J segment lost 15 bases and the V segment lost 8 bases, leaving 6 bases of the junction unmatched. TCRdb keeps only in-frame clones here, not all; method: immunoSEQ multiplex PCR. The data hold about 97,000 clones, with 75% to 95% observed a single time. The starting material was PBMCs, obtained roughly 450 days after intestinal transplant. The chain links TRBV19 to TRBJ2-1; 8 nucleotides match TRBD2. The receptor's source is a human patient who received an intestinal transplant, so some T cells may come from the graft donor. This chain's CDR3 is CASREGEWFF. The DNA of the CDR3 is TGTGCCAGTCGGGAGGGGGAGTGGTTCTTC.